These T cell receptor beta chains were read from a single sample in a study of cytomegalovirus exposure and HLA in healthy donors. Clones were read by immunoSEQ multiplex PCR, and TCRdb kept only the in-frame ones, dropping some. The table records 100,000 or so clones, 65% to 85% of them present only once. The source material was PBMCs. The receptors stem from a male donor in good health and CMV-seronegative. Both conserved end residues are part of each CDR3. A D gene is named only where the DNA matches it firmly. Where a row states a size, it is once, few, many or the class of an expanded clone; other rows omit it.

V gene,D gene,clone size,J gene,CDR3 protein,CDR3 DNA
TRBV19,.,.,TRBJ1-2,CASSSPGPVRYTF,TGTGCCAGTAGTAGCCCCGGTCCCGTCCGCTACACCTTC
TRBV9,.,.,TRBJ2-7,CASSVGGGLEQYF,TGTGCCAGCAGCGTAGGGGGGGGCCTCGAGCAGTACTTC
TRBV5-1,TRBD2,.,TRBJ2-7,CASSFLGGGEQYF,TGCGCCAGCAGTTTCTTGGGCGGGGGCGAGCAGTACTTC
TRBV6-1,.,once,TRBJ2-7,CASSEFTETDYEQYF,TGTGCCAGCAGTGAATTCACAGAGACCGACTACGAGCAGTACTTC
TRBV19,.,.,TRBJ2-2,CASSIGGIRELFF,TGTGCCAGTAGTATTGGAGGGATCAGGGAGCTGTTTTTT
TRBV9,TRBD2,.,TRBJ2-7,CASSAASGNHEQYF,TGTGCCAGCAGCGCGGCTAGCGGGAACCACGAGCAGTACTTC
TRBV7-9,.,.,TRBJ2-5,CASSHRVEETQYF,TGTGCCAGCAGCCACAGGGTCGAGGAGACCCAGTACTTC
TRBV2,TRBD1,.,TRBJ2-5,CASNGQGQETQYF,TGTGCCAGCAATGGACAGGGCCAAGAGACCCAGTACTTC
TRBV25-1,TRBD1,.,TRBJ1-5,CASRGQGNQPQHF,TGTGCCAGCCGCGGACAGGGAAATCAGCCCCAGCATTTT
TRBV6-5,TRBD1,.,TRBJ1-5,CASSYSTGYQPQHF,TGTGCCAGCAGTTACTCGACAGGGTATCAGCCCCAGCATTTT
TRBV7-8,TRBD2,once,TRBJ2-1,CASSSSGMASSYNEQFF,TGTGCCAGCAGTTCTAGCGGGATGGCGAGCTCCTACAATGAGCAGTTCTTC
TRBV6-4,TRBD1,.,TRBJ2-2,CASSVNGQGNTGELFF,TGTGCCAGCAGCGTTAACGGACAGGGGAACACCGGGGAGCTGTTTTTT
TRBV4-3,.,.,TRBJ2-7,CASSQVRAGEQYF,TGCGCCAGCAGCCAAGTCCGGGCGGGAGAGCAGTACTTC
TRBV5-1,TRBD1,.,TRBJ2-5,CASSPGQGQETQYF,TGCGCCAGCAGCCCCGGACAGGGCCAAGAGACCCAGTACTTC
TRBV7-8,TRBD2,.,TRBJ2-1,CASSYESGRLYNEQFF,TGTGCCAGCAGCTACGAGAGCGGGAGGTTGTACAATGAGCAGTTCTTC
TRBV4-3,TRBD2,.,TRBJ2-2,CASSQEVRTGGTGELFF,TGCGCCAGCAGCCAAGAAGTCAGGACCGGGGGGACCGGGGAGCTGTTTTTT
TRBV5-1,.,.,TRBJ2-3,CASSLALGQGDTQYF,TGCGCCAGCAGCTTGGCATTGGGGCAGGGAGATACGCAGTATTTT
TRBV5-1,TRBD1,.,TRBJ2-3,CASSPRQGVTDTQYF,TGCGCCAGCAGCCCCCGACAGGGGGTGACAGATACGCAGTATTTT
TRBV12-5,.,.,TRBJ2-1,CASGPPIF,TGTGCTAGTGGTCCCCCTATCTTC
TRBV28,.,.,TRBJ2-7,CASSLMGQHYEQYF,TGTGCCAGCAGTCTTATGGGCCAGCACTACGAGCAGTACTTC
TRBV29-1,TRBD2,few,TRBJ2-5,CSVELSQRDSPRETQYF,TGCAGCGTTGAACTTTCCCAGCGGGACTCACCGAGGGAGACCCAGTACTTC
TRBV7-8,.,once,TRBJ2-5,CATHRAGLPNQETQYF,TGTGCCACCCACAGGGCGGGACTACCAAACCAAGAGACCCAGTACTTC
TRBV4-2,TRBD2,few,TRBJ2-2,CASSPLAGDTGELFF,TGTGCCAGCAGCCCACTAGCGGGAGACACCGGGGAGCTGTTTTTT
TRBV5-8,.,few,TRBJ1-5,CASGAGRRNQPQHF,TGTGCCAGCGGAGCAGGGAGGCGCAATCAGCCCCAGCATTTT
TRBV6-1,.,.,TRBJ2-5,CASSEVGHSQETQYF,TGTGCCAGCAGTGAAGTGGGACATTCCCAAGAGACCCAGTACTTC
TRBV2,TRBD1,once,TRBJ2-7,CASRPGQGAYEQYF,TGTGCCAGCAGGCCCGGACAGGGGGCCTACGAGCAGTACTTC
TRBV6-1,TRBD1,.,TRBJ1-5,CASSGTGSIQPQHF,TGTGCCAGCAGTGGGACAGGCAGCATTCAGCCCCAGCATTTT
TRBV19,.,.,TRBJ2-7,CASSIQARGYEQYF,TGTGCCAGTAGTATTCAGGCACGGGGCTACGAGCAGTACTTC
TRBV28,.,.,TRBJ2-3,CASSFQRFFDTQYF,TGTGCCAGCAGTTTCCAGCGATTTTTCGATACGCAGTATTTT
TRBV28,TRBD1,once,TRBJ1-2,CASSSTRDRNYGYTF,TGTGCCAGCAGTTCCACCCGGGACAGAAACTATGGCTACACCTTC
TRBV6-5,TRBD2,.,TRBJ2-1,CASSTGTTTNEQFF,TGTGCCAGCAGTACCGGGACTACAACTAATGAGCAGTTCTTC
TRBV28,TRBD2,.,TRBJ2-1,CASSAGTSGRYEQFF,TGTGCCAGCAGCGCGGGGACTAGCGGGAGATATGAGCAGTTCTTC
TRBV27,.,.,TRBJ1-2,CASSSLQGLQRGYTF,TGTGCCAGCAGTTCCCTTCAGGGGCTCCAGAGGGGCTACACCTTC
TRBV11-3,.,.,TRBJ2-2,CASSPRGVVITGELFF,TGTGCCAGCAGCCCAAGAGGCGTAGTGATCACCGGGGAGCTGTTTTTT
TRBV19,.,few,TRBJ2-2,CASSIDLGGPGAGELFF,TGTGCCAGTAGTATAGATCTCGGCGGGCCCGGGGCCGGGGAGCTGTTTTTT
TRBV4-3,TRBD2,.,TRBJ2-7,CASSQAGTSTYEQYF,TGCGCCAGCAGCCAGGCCGGGACTAGCACCTACGAGCAGTACTTC
TRBV7-7,TRBD2,.,TRBJ2-3,CASSATGDYTDTQYF,TGTGCCAGCAGCGCCACCGGGGACTACACAGATACGCAGTATTTT
TRBV7-9,TRBD1,.,TRBJ2-2,CASSASGQGLRTGELFF,TGTGCCAGCAGCGCATCCGGACAGGGGTTGAGAACCGGGGAGCTGTTTTTT
TRBV5-1,.,.,TRBJ1-1,CASSAVWAGTEAFF,TGCGCCAGCAGCGCGGTCTGGGCGGGGACTGAAGCTTTCTTT
TRBV7-3,TRBD1,.,TRBJ2-3,CASSTTGPTDTQYF,TGTGCCAGCAGTACGACAGGGCCCACAGATACGCAGTATTTT
TRBV7-9,.,.,TRBJ1-1,CASSRQPTEAFF,TGTGCCAGCAGTAGACAGCCGACTGAAGCTTTCTTT
TRBV28,TRBD1,.,TRBJ1-2,CASSFQGAAYGYTF,TGTGCCAGCAGTTTCCAGGGGGCCGCCTATGGCTACACCTTC
TRBV28,.,.,TRBJ1-1,CASTLDTQNTEAFF,TGTGCCAGCACCCTGGACACTCAGAACACTGAAGCTTTCTTT
TRBV7-9,.,.,TRBJ1-4,CSSSFRGGGGNEKLFF,TGTTCCAGCAGTTTTCGTGGGGGCGGAGGTAATGAAAAACTGTTTTTT
TRBV9,TRBD2,.,TRBJ2-7,CASSPQAGESYEQYF,TGTGCCAGCAGCCCACAGGCGGGAGAGAGTTACGAGCAGTACTTC
TRBV30,TRBD1,.,TRBJ1-1,CAWETGDNTEAFF,TGTGCCTGGGAAACAGGGGATAACACTGAAGCTTTCTTT
TRBV7-3,TRBD2,.,TRBJ2-1,CASSRGTSGYNEQFF,TGTGCCAGCAGCCGCGGGACTAGCGGATACAATGAGCAGTTCTTC
TRBV19,TRBD1,.,TRBJ1-2,CASSPQGKLGGYTF,TGTGCCAGTAGTCCACAGGGGAAGCTAGGGGGCTACACCTTC
TRBV29-1,TRBD1,.,TRBJ1-1,CSVPPGQGAPEAFF,TGCAGCGTGCCCCCGGGACAGGGAGCTCCTGAAGCTTTCTTT
TRBV27,TRBD1,.,TRBJ2-7,CASSSRTGVGYEQYF,TGTGCCAGCAGCTCGCGGACAGGGGTAGGGTACGAGCAGTACTTC
TRBV6-1,TRBD2,few,TRBJ2-7,CASSAASGRGYEQYF,TGTGCCAGCAGTGCGGCTAGCGGGAGGGGATACGAGCAGTACTTC
TRBV7-9,.,.,TRBJ1-5,CASSLEGRGNQPQHF,TGTGCCAGCAGCTTAGAAGGCAGGGGCAATCAGCCCCAGCATTTT
TRBV15,TRBD2,.,TRBJ2-7,CATSVGLAGGAYEQYF,TGTGCCACCAGCGTGGGACTAGCGGGAGGAGCCTACGAGCAGTACTTC
TRBV2,TRBD1,once,TRBJ1-1,CASREQGSNTEAFF,TGTGCCAGCAGGGAACAGGGGTCGAACACTGAAGCTTTCTTT
TRBV11-2,.,.,TRBJ1-5,CASSKAGARGPQHF,TGTGCCAGCAGCAAAGCAGGGGCCCGGGGGCCCCAGCATTTT
TRBV29-1,.,.,TRBJ2-5,CSVEDWRVAETQYF,TGCAGCGTTGAAGATTGGCGGGTAGCAGAGACCCAGTACTTC
TRBV4-2,.,.,TRBJ2-3,CASSQGGEGTDTQYF,TGTGCCAGCAGCCAAGGTGGGGAGGGCACAGATACGCAGTATTTT